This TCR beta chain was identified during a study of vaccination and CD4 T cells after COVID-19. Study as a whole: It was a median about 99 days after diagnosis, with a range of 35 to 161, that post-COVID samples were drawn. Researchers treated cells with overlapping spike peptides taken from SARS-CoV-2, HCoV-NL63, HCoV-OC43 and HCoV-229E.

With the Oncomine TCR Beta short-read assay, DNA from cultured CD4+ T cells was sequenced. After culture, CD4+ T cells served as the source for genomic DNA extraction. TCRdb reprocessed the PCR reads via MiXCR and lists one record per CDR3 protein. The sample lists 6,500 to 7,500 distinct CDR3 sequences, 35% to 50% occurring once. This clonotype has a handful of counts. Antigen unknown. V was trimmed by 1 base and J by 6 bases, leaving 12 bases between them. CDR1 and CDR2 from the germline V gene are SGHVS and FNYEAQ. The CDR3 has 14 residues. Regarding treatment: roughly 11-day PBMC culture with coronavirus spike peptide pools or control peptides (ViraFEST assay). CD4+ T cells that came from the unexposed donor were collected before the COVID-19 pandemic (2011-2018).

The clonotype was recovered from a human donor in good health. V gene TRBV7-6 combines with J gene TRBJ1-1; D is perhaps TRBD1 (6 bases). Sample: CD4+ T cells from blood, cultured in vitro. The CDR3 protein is CASSLGTGLAEAFF. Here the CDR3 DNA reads TGTGCCAGCAGCTTAGGTACAGGGTTGGCTGAAGCTTTCTTT.